This T cell receptor beta chain stems from a study of OX40 agonist ivuxolimab in advanced cancers. Trimming cost V 0 bases and J 7 bases, with 15 bases left between them. The CDR3 spans 15 residues. CDR1 is SGHDN and CDR2 is FVKESK in the germline V gene. Sequencing used immunoSEQ multiplex PCR; TCRdb keeps in-frame clones, though not all of them. Counted here are about 38,000 clones, around 80% occurring once; the ten biggest clones make up under 15%. Sequencing was performed on CD4+ or CD8+ T cells sorted from blood, taken in a trial of the OX40 agonist ivuxolimab. The receptor's source is an adult with an advanced solid tumor such as melanoma, head and neck, liver or kidney cancer. The chain links TRBV14 to TRBJ2-5, with D tentatively TRBD1 or TRBD2 (5 bases each). CDR3 residues: CASSQDSGGRRTQYF. The CDR3 coding sequence is TGTGCCAGCAGCCAAGATTCTGGGGGTCGGCGGACCCAGTACTTC.